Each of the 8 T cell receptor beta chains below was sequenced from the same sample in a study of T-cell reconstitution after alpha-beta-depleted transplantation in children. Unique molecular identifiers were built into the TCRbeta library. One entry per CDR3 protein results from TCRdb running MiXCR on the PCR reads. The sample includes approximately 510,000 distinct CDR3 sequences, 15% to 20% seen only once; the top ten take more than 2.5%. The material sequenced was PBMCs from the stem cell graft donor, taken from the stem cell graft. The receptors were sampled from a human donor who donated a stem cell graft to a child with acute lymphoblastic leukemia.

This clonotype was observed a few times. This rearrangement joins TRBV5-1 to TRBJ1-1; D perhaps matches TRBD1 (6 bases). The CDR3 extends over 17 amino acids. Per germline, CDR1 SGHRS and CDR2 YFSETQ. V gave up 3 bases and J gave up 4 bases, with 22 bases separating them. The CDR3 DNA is TGCGCCAGCAGCTCCCCGGCAGGGGCCAACATCGGCACTGAAGCTTTCTTT. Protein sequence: CASSSPAGANIGTEAFF.

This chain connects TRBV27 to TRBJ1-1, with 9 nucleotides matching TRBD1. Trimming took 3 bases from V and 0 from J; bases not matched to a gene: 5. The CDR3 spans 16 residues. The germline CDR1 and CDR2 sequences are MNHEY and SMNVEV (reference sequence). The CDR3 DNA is TGTGCCAGCAGTTTGACAGGGGGAGGGATGAACACTGAAGCTTTCTTT. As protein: CASSLTGGGMNTEAFF.

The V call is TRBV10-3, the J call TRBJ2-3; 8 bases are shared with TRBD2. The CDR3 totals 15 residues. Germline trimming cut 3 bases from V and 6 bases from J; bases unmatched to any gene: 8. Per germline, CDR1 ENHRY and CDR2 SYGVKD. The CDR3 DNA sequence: TGTGCCATCAGTGAAGGGTCTAGCGGGTTTGATACGCAGTATTTT. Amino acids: CAISEGSSGFDTQYF.

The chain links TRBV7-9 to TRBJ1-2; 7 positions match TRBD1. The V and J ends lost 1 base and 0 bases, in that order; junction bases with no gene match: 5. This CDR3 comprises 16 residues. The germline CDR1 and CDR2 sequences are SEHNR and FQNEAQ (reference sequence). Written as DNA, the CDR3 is TGTGCCAGCAGCTTAGGGGGACAGCACTCTAACTATGGCTACACCTTC. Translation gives CASSLGGQHSNYGYTF.

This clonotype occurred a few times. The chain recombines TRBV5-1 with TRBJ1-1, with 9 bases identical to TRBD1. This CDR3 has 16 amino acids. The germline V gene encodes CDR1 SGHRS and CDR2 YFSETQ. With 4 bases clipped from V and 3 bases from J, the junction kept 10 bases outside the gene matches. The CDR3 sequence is CASSTGTGWGDTEAFF. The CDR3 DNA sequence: TGCGCCAGCAGCACCGGGACAGGGTGGGGGGACACTGAAGCTTTCTTT.

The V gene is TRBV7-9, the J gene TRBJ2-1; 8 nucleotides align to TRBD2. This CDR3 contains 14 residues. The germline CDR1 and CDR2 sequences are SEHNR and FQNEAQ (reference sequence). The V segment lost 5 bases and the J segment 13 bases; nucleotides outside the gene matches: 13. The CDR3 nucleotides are TGTGCCAGCAGCCTCCCCGGGGTAGCGGGATACCAGTTCTTC. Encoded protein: CASSLPGVAGYQFF. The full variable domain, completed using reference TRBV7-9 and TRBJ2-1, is DTGVSQNPRHKITKRGQNVTFRCDPISEHNRLYWYRQTLGQGPEFLTYFQNEAQLEKSRLLSDRFSAERPKGSFSTLEIQRTEQGDSAMYLCASSLPGVAGYQFFGPGTRLTVL.

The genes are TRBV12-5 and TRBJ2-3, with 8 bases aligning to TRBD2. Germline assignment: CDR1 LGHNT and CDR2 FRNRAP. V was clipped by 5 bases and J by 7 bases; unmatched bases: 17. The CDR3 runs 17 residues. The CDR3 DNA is TGTGCTAGTGGTCCCCCCTTGGGATATAGCGGGAAAAATACGCAGTATTTT. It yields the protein CASGPPLGYSGKNTQYF.

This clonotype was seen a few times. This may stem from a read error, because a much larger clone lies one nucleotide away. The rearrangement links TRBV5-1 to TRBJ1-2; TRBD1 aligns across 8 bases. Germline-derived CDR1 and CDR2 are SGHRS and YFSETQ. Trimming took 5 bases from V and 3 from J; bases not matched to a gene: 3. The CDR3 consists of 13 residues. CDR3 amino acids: CASRLTGDYGYTF. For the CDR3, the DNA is TGCGCCAGCAGGTTGACAGGGGACTATGGCTACACCTTC.